One sample yielded the 21 T cell receptor beta chains listed below, sequenced in a study of Graves' ophthalmopathy and Graves' hyperthyroidism. As the template, RNA transcripts were used to amplify TCR beta CDR3 regions. The authors performed first-round RT-PCR with HTBI primers and then a second-round multiplex PCR. Via MiXCR, TCRdb re-called the multiplex PCR reads, giving one row per CDR3 protein. Of roughly 380,000 distinct CDR3 sequences listed, roughly 15% are singletons. Material for sequencing was peripheral blood. The receptors come from a woman in her late teens or twenties with stable Graves' hyperthyroidism.

This clonotype was seen ten or more times. In DNA, the CDR3 is TGTGCCAGCAGTACCCGCTTCAGCGAACAGGGCGAGACCCAGTACTTC. Encoded protein: CASSTRFSEQGETQYF. The chain uses TRBV6-1 and TRBJ2-5, with a weak D call TRBD1 (6 bases). Trimming took off 5 bases at V and 5 bases at J, with 21 bases between the two ends. The CDR3 has 16 amino acids. Germline V lookup: CDR1 MNHNS, CDR2 SASEGT.

There are many counts of this clonotype. The chain carries TRBV12-3 or TRBV12-4 and TRBJ1-3; D gene unclear. The CDR3 has 12 residues. V lost 4 bases, J lost 8 bases, and 9 bases lay in between. The chain's CDR3 is CASSWIRDTIYF. Written as DNA, the CDR3 is TGTGCCAGCAGTTGGATAAGGGACACCATATATTTT.

This clonotype was detected many times. This chain joins TRBV12-3 or TRBV12-4 and TRBJ2-2; weak D call: TRBD1 (5 bases). With 3 bases removed from V and 1 base from J, the gap between germline ends came to 6 bases. The CDR3 has 14 residues. The CDR3 DNA is TGTGCCAGCAGTTTTCAGGGGAACACCGGGGAGCTGTTTTTT. It is translated as CASSFQGNTGELFF.

This clonotype was found many times. A read error may account for a junction end that differs from germline. The V and J genes are TRBV10-1 and TRBJ2-7; D is undetermined. Germline-derived CDR1 and CDR2 are WNHNN and SYGVQD (reference sequence). The CDR3 runs to 15 residues. CDR3 sequence: CASSESSTSYYEQYF. CDR3 coding DNA: TGCGCCAGCAGCGAGTCGTCCACCTCTTATTACGAGCAGTACTTC.

The table lists this clonotype with many counts. The V and J genes are TRBV12-3 or TRBV12-4 and TRBJ1-1; D unresolved. Trimming took off 4 bases at V and 0 bases at J, with 3 bases between the two ends. The CDR3 consists of 12 residues. CDR3 sequence reads: CASSWLNTEAFF. The CDR3 DNA reads TGTGCCAGCAGTTGGCTGAACACTGAAGCTTTCTTT.

V gene TRBV7-9 combines with J gene TRBJ1-1; 7 nucleotides align to TRBD1. V shed 1 base, J shed 6 bases, and the junction held 8 bases outside the gene matches. This CDR3 is 15 amino acids long. The germline V gene encodes CDR1 SEHNR and CDR2 FQNEAQ (reference sequence). CDR3 in DNA: TGTGCCAGCAGCTTAGGGTTTAGGGGGCAGGCTGAAGCTTTCTTT. It is translated as CASSLGFRGQAEAFF.

This clonotype appeared many times. The chain uses TRBV5-1 and TRBJ1-1; D gene ambiguous. Trimming took 4 bases from V and 1 from J, leaving 11 bases between them. Per the germline V gene, CDR1 is SGHRS and CDR2 is YFSETQ. The CDR3 loop spans 14 amino acids. Here the CDR3 DNA reads TGCGCCAGCAGCCCCACCCCGGCGAACACTGAAGCTTTCTTT. Amino acid sequence: CASSPTPANTEAFF.

This clonotype appeared many times. The chain has TRBV10-1 and TRBJ2-2; D is ambiguous. Trimming shortened V by 4 bases and J by 1 base, and 7 bases separated the two germline ends. Germline V gene sequence: CDR1 WNHNN, CDR2 SYGVQD (reference sequence). The CDR3 spans 14 residues. CDR3 sequence: CASSVSVNTGELFF. DNA for the CDR3: TGCGCCAGCAGTGTTTCTGTGAACACCGGGGAGCTGTTTTTT.

This clonotype appeared a few times. This chain uses TRBV4-1 with TRBJ1-1, with no clear D. The germline V and J ends were trimmed by 4 bases and 2 bases, with 14 bases remaining between them. Per the germline V gene, CDR1 is MGHRA and CDR2 is YSYEKL. The CDR3 consists of 15 residues. Here the CDR3 DNA reads TGCGCCAGCAGCCCACCCTCTAGGAGAAACACTGAAGCTTTCTTT. This encodes CASSPPSRRNTEAFF.

This clonotype was seen many times. V usage is TRBV2 and J usage is TRBJ2-5; 8 positions match TRBD2. Germline V gene sequence: CDR1 SNHLY, CDR2 FYNNEI. V shed 7 bases, J shed 4 bases, and the junction held 17 bases outside the gene matches. The CDR3 loop spans 17 amino acids. The CDR3: CASKRGVAGLQGETQYF. The CDR3 DNA reads TGTGCCAGCAAGAGGGGTGTAGCGGGGCTTCAAGGAGAGACCCAGTACTTC. The full variable domain, with the rest looked up from reference TRBV2 and TRBJ2-5, is EPEVTQTPSHQVTQMGQEVILRCVPISNHLYFYWYRQILGQKVEFLVSFYNNEISEKSEIFDDQFSVERPDGSNFTLKIRSTKLEDSAMYFCASKRGVAGLQGETQYFGPGTRLLVL.

In its sample, this clonotype was seen many times. J is TRBJ1-2 and V is TRBV11-2; the D is unclear. This CDR3 has 15 amino acids. The ends were cut back, 0 bases at V and 4 bases at J, with 12 bases in the middle. The germline gives CDR1 SGHAT, CDR2 FQNNGV. The chain's CDR3 is CASSLEEGISYGYTF. CDR3 DNA sequence: TGTGCCAGCAGCTTAGAGGAGGGAATAAGCTATGGCTACACCTTC.

In this sample, this clonotype turned up many times. At one end, the junction sequence differs from germline, possibly due to a read error. V gene TRBV6-1 combines with J gene TRBJ2-7, with D tentatively TRBD1 (6 bases). The length of the CDR3 is 11 residues. Germline V gene lookup returns CDR1 MNHNS and CDR2 SASEGT. The CDR3 coding sequence is TGTGCCAGCAGGGAAGGGGGCGAGCAGTACTTC. Its translation is CASREGGEQYF.

V gene TRBV3-1 combines with J gene TRBJ2-5; 9 nucleotides agree with TRBD2. The CDR3 is 17 residues long. The trim removed 1 base at V and 1 base at J, leaving 7 bases unmatched. Germline V CDR1 and CDR2: LGHDT, YNNKEL (reference sequence). CDR3 sequence (DNA): TGTGCCAGCAGCCAAGGGGCGACTAGCGGCTTCCAAGAGACCCAGTACTTC. This gives the protein CASSQGATSGFQETQYF.

This clonotype was seen at least ten times. The J gene is TRBJ1-2, the V gene TRBV10-3, with 11 bases fitting TRBD1. The CDR3 runs 14 residues. The V and J ends lost 2 bases and 8 bases, in that order; junction bases with no gene match: 4. Germline CDR1 is ENHRY and CDR2 is SYGVKD. CDR3 region: CAISEGQGANGYTF. The CDR3 nucleotides are TGTGCCATCAGTGAGGGACAGGGGGCGAACGGCTACACCTTC.

This clonotype was counted many times. The chain couples TRBV12-3 or TRBV12-4 to TRBJ2-5; D is ambiguous. Between the trimmed V and J ends, which lost 2 bases and 5 bases, there was a span of 6 bases. The CDR3 consists of 12 residues. DNA of the CDR3: TGTGCCAGCAGTTTATTAGGGGAGACCCAGTACTTC. Translated, it gives CASSLLGETQYF.

This clonotype came up many times. The rearrangement uses TRBV29-1 and TRBJ1-1; D is possibly TRBD1 (6 bases). Germline lookup yields CDR1 SQVTM and CDR2 ANQGSEA. This CDR3 has 13 amino acids. Trimming removed 4 bases at V and 0 bases at J, with 9 bases between. The CDR3 loop is CSVGDTMNTEAFF. DNA for the CDR3: TGCAGCGTTGGGGACACTATGAACACTGAAGCTTTCTTT.

In its sample, this clonotype was seen a few times. The genes are TRBV7-2 and TRBJ2-4; 9 bases agree with TRBD2. This CDR3 contains 23 residues. The junction had 27 bases not matched to a gene; V was cut back by 5 bases and J by 1 base. Germline CDR1 is SGHTA and CDR2 is FQGNSA. CDR3 DNA: TGTGCCAGCAGCGTTCCCTACAAATTACTCTTTCAGCGGGGGGAGAGGGCCAAAAACATTCAGTACTTC. It is translated as CASSVPYKLLFQRGERAKNIQYF.

This clonotype was counted many times. The chain uses TRBV19 and TRBJ1-1; D perhaps matches TRBD1 (5 bases). The CDR3 totals 14 residues. CDR1 and CDR2 from the germline V gene are LNHDA and SQIVND (reference sequence). The V end was cut by 5 bases, the J end by 1 base, with 11 bases between. CDR3 loop: CASSPRDPNTEAFF. In nucleotides, the CDR3 is TGTGCCAGTAGTCCCCGGGACCCGAACACTGAAGCTTTCTTT.

This clonotype was detected ten times or more. The genes are TRBV6-5 and TRBJ2-5; TRBD1 might be the D (7 bases). The CDR3 totals 12 residues. V lost 5 bases, J lost 6 bases, and 10 bases lay in between. Germline lookup yields CDR1 MNHEY and CDR2 SVGAGI. The CDR3 is CASSPGGKTQYF. The CDR3 DNA is TGTGCCAGCAGTCCAGGGGGGAAGACCCAGTACTTC.

The chain joins TRBV11-1 to TRBJ1-3; weak D call: TRBD1 (5 bases). The CDR3 length is 16 residues. Germline values: CDR1 SGHAT, CDR2 FQDESV (reference sequence). The V end was cut by 4 bases, the J end by 7 bases, with 20 bases between. CDR3 protein: CASSSWDLSFGNTIYF. For the CDR3, the DNA is TGTGCCAGCAGCTCCTGGGACTTATCCTTTGGGAACACCATATATTTT. Filled out from reference TRBV11-1 and TRBJ1-3, the complete variable domain reads EAEVAQSPRYKITEKSQAVAFWCDPISGHATLYWYRQILGQGPELLVQFQDESVVDDSQLPKDRFSAERLKGVDSTLKIQPAELGDSAMYLCASSSWDLSFGNTIYFGEGSWLTVV.

This clonotype was counted ten times or more. The chain carries TRBV20-1 and TRBJ1-6, with 7 bases lining up with TRBD1. Trimming took 1 base from V and 9 from J; bases not matched to a gene: 6. The CDR3 covers 14 residues. CDR1 is DFQATT, CDR2 SNEGSKA, per germline (reference sequence). The CDR3 DNA reads as TGCAGTGCTAGAGTGACAGGGCCCCTTTCACCCCTCCACTTT. It encodes CSARVTGPLSPLHF.